The 12 T cell receptor beta chains below all came from one sample that was sequenced in a study of Ad26.COV2.S vaccination and SARS-CoV-2 variants. The repertoire was sequenced with immunoSEQ multiplex PCR; TCRdb's copy has only in-frame clones and lacks some. The repertoire holds about 400,000 clones, with approximately 87% as singletons. Treatment denoted: around 19 received Ad26.COV2.S at low or high dose, single or two shots; 5 received placebo; per-sample allocation not given. After the first vaccine or placebo injection, samples were drawn on day 63. The sequences come from peripheral blood, collected in a trial of Ad26.COV2.S vaccine versus placebo. The receptor set was obtained from a person aged 18-65 years who received the Ad26.COV2.S COVID-19 vaccine or a placebo.

The chain is built from TRBV19 and TRBJ1-3, with a possible D match to TRBD1 (5 bases). Germline loops: CDR1 LNHDA, CDR2 SQIVND (reference sequence). The CDR3 consists of 16 residues. V lost 2 bases, J lost 0 bases, and 11 bases lay in between. The CDR3 bases are TGTGCCAGTAGTATATGGGGCAGCATCTCTGGAAACACCATATATTTT. This gives the protein CASSIWGSISGNTIYF.

The chain uses TRBV11-2 and TRBJ2-7; TRBD1 agrees at 9 bases. Germline V gives CDR1 SGHAT, CDR2 FQNNGV. The CDR3 has 16 residues. Trimming at V came to 5 bases and at J to 2 bases, leaving 10 bases not matched to a gene. CDR3 region: CASSLDHRGLPYEQYF. In DNA, the CDR3 is TGTGCCAGCAGCCTTGATCACAGGGGGCTCCCCTACGAGCAGTACTTC.

The rearrangement uses TRBV29-1 and TRBJ2-1; D could derive from TRBD1 or TRBD2 (5 bases each). In germline, CDR1 is SQVTM, CDR2 ANQGSEA. Deletions cut 5 bases from V and 10 bases from J, with 9 bases between. The length of the CDR3 is 10 residues. The CDR3 here is CSVKGREQFF. The CDR3 nucleotides are TGCAGCGTTAAGGGACGGGAGCAGTTCTTC.

The CDR3 loop is CASSPGRDLTYNSPLHF. The CDR3 DNA reads as TGTGCCAGCAGCCCGGGGAGGGATCTCACCTATAATTCACCCCTCCACTTT. V and J are TRBV5-6 and TRBJ1-6; unclear D gene. Germline values: CDR1 SGHDT, CDR2 YYEEEE. This CDR3 spans 17 amino acids. V lost 4 bases to trimming and J lost 2 bases, with 16 bases between them.

The chain couples TRBV28 to TRBJ2-7; 8 bases are shared with TRBD1. The trim removed 5 bases at V and 3 bases at J, leaving 9 bases unmatched. Looked up from germline, CDR1 is MDHEN and CDR2 is SYDVKM. The CDR3 sequence is 15 residues long. The CDR3 bases are TGTGCCAGCAGTCGAACAGGGGGTTTCTACTACGAGCAGTACTTC. Its translation: CASSRTGGFYYEQYF.

The rearrangement links TRBV6-2 or TRBV6-3 to TRBJ2-1; 10 bases map to TRBD2. Germline lookup yields CDR1 MNHEY and CDR2 SVGEGT. The CDR3 loop spans 15 amino acids. V lost 6 bases and J lost 8; bases outside the gene matches: 10. The CDR3 sequence is CASSAFSGGAHEQFF. CDR3 DNA sequence: TGTGCCAGCAGCGCCTTCAGCGGGGGGGCCCATGAGCAGTTCTTC.

The genes are TRBV2 and TRBJ1-4, with 7 bases identical to TRBD1. This CDR3 has 14 residues. The V gene's germline CDR1 is SNHLY and CDR2 FYNNEI. With V trimmed by 11 bases and J by 8 bases, 14 bases remained unmatched. CDR3 loop: CASEGDSNYEKLFF. CDR3 sequence (DNA): TGTGCCTCCGAGGGGGACAGCAATTACGAAAAACTGTTTTTT.

The V gene is TRBV5-5, the J gene TRBJ2-1; D is uncertain. The length of the CDR3 is 14 residues. Germline assignment: CDR1 SGHKS and CDR2 YYEKEE (reference sequence). V lost 0 bases and J 5 bases, leaving 9 bases between the germline ends. The CDR3 sequence: CASSLANEHNEQFF. DNA of the CDR3: TGTGCCAGCAGCTTGGCCAACGAACACAATGAGCAGTTCTTC.

The chain has TRBV28 and TRBJ2-2; TRBD2 is a possible D gene (7 bases). CDR1 and CDR2 from the germline V gene are MDHEN and SYDVKM. Trimming took 7 bases from V and 3 from J, leaving 15 bases between them. This CDR3 spans 15 amino acids. As DNA, the CDR3 is TGTGCCAGCACTCTGCGGGGGCGGTACACCGGGGAGCTGTTTTTT. Amino acids: CASTLRGRYTGELFF.

CDR3 protein: CASTLGGELYGYTF. CDR3 sequence (DNA): TGTGCCAGCACCCTCGGAGGGGAACTCTATGGCTACACCTTC. The rearrangement links TRBV5-6 to TRBJ1-2; tentative D call: TRBD1 (5 bases). Looked up from germline, CDR1 is SGHDT and CDR2 is YYEEEE. V gave up 6 bases and J gave up 4 bases, with 16 bases separating them. This CDR3 region has 14 residues.

The chain is built from TRBV7-9 and TRBJ2-1; TRBD1 matches 8 bases. Germline V CDR1 and CDR2: SEHNR, FQNEAQ (reference sequence). V trimming: 5 bases; J trimming: 8 bases; junction bases outside the gene matches: 8. The length of the CDR3 is 14 residues. The CDR3, as DNA: TGTGCCAGCAGCGCGACAGGGGAGAGGTATGAGCAGTTCTTC. It encodes CASSATGERYEQFF.

The rearrangement links TRBV4-1 to TRBJ1-2; D gene uncertain. This CDR3 spans 14 amino acids. Germline-derived CDR1 and CDR2 are MGHRA and YSYEKL. The V and J ends lost 1 base and 2 bases respectively, with 8 bases between them. CDR3 protein: CASSQVLSNYGYTF. CDR3 in DNA: TGCGCCAGCAGCCAAGTACTCTCAAACTATGGCTACACCTTC.